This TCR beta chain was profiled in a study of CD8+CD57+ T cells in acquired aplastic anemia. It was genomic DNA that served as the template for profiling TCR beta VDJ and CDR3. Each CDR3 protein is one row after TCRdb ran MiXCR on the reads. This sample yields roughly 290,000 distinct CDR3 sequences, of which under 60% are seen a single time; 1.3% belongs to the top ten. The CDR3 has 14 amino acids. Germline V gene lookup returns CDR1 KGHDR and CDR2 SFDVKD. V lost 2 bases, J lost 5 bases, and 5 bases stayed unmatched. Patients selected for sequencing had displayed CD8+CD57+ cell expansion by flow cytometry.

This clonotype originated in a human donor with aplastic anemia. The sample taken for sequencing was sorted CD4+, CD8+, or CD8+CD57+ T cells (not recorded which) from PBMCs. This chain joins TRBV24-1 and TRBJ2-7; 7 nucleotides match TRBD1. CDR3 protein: CATSDSDRAHEQYF. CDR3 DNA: TGTGCCACCAGTGATTCTGACAGGGCCCACGAGCAGTACTTC.